This T cell receptor (beta chain) was identified in a study of blood T cells in healthy people across ages. Remarks on this clonotype: At one of its ends the junction is not consistent with the germline gene, which may arise from a read error.

A J-beta primer mix and a sample-barcoded 5' primer were used in a second PCR of about 6 to 12 cycles. TCRdb passed the 5' RACE reads through MiXCR, listing each CDR3 protein once. Of hundreds of thousands of distinct CDR3 sequences listed, about 37% were seen once; the top ten hold about an eighth. The CDR3 loop spans 14 amino acids. Germline V gene data show CDR1 as SGHVS and CDR2 as FNYEAQ. Sequenced: blood. The chain is built from TRBV7-6 and TRBJ2-7, with no clear D. This receptor was identified in a young man in good health. The CDR3 bases are TGTGCCAGCAGCGTAGCCGGCAGACCCTACGAGCAGTACTTC. Translated: CASSVAGRPYEQYF. The full variable domain, its missing parts supplied by reference TRBV7-6 and TRBJ2-7, is GAGVSQSPRYKVTKRGQDVALRCDPISGHVSLYWYRQALGQGPEFLTYFNYEAQQDKSGLPNDRFSAERPEGSISTLTIQRTEQRDSAMYRCASSVAGRPYEQYFGPGTRLTVT.